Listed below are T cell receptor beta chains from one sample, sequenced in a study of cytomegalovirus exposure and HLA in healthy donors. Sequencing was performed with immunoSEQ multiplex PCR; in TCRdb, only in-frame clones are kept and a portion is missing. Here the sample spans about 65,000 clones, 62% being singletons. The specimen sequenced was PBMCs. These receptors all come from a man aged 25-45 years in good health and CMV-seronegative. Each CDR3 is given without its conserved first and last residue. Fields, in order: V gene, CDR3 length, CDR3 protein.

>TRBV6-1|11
ASSTQGNQPQH
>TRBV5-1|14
ASSLEPSGGTDTQY
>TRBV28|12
ASSLYRGADTQY
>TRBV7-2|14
ASSLTGTATNEKLF
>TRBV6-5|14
ASSYEGVFDTGELF
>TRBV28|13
ASTPLTEMNTEAF
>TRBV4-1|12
ASSQVVIEYGYT
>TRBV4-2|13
ASSPRRDMNTEAF
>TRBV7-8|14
ASSLLSGGLQETQY
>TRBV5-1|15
ASSSGLARVEKAEQY
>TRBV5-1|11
ASSPGQAPEQY
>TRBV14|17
ASSPRQGAPHSCNQPQH
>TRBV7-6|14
ASSLAEGGPQETQY
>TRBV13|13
ASSAGLAGGETQY
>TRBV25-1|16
ASSELTAGQGWADTQY
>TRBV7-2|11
ASRQGGATEAF
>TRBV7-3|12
ASSLRGDRTEAF
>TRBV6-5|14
ASSSRAGRPYNEQF
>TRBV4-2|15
ASSQDEASGSTDTQY
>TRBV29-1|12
SARTSGTGGDQY
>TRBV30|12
AWSVRAGDYEQY
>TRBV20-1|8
SPYPDEQF
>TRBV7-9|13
ASSIIQGGNSPLH
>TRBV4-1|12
ASSQGQIDQPQH
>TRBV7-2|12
ASSFDRGNYGYT
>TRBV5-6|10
ASSRRTDEQY
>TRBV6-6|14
ASSSQGASGANVLT
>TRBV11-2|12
ASSRNTGGGGYT
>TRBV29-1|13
SVEGSRGEPDTQY
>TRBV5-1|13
ASRWTGSNTDTQY
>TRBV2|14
ASSEGAGGLTDTQY
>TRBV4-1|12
ASSQRQGYTEAF
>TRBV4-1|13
ASSQDGRGRDIQY
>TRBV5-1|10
ASSLDGYGYT
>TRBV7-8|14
ASSLSDRVASYEQY
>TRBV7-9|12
ASRPGQGNEKLF